The 13 T cell receptor beta chains below come from one sample, sequenced in a study of T cell changes during pregnancy in multiple sclerosis. Sequencing used immunoSEQ multiplex PCR; TCRdb keeps in-frame clones, though not all of them. The table has about 110,000 clones, under 95% seen once. The source material was peripheral blood, sampled after pregnancy. These receptors all come from a female donor with multiple sclerosis, enrolled in a pregnancy study.

The chain links TRBV5-1 to TRBJ2-2; 7 positions agree with TRBD2. The germline CDR1 and CDR2 sequences are SGHRS and YFSETQ. Trimming at V came to 3 bases and at J to 3 bases, leaving 14 bases not matched to a gene. This CDR3 contains 18 residues. The CDR3 loop is CASSSDPNSGTYTGELFF. The CDR3 bases are TGCGCCAGCAGCTCAGATCCCAACAGCGGGACTTACACCGGGGAGCTGTTTTTT.

This clone was seen only once. The genes are TRBV9 and TRBJ2-1; 8 bases map to TRBD2. J gave up 0 bases and V 1 base, and 3 bases lay outside the gene matches. The CDR3 loop spans 16 amino acids. Germline V gives CDR1 SGDLS, CDR2 YYNGEE. CDR3: CASSVRGGSSYNEQFF. The CDR3 DNA is TGTGCCAGCAGCGTACGGGGGGGGAGCTCCTACAATGAGCAGTTCTTC.

This clone was seen a few times. The V gene is TRBV25-1, the J gene TRBJ1-1, with TRBD1 identical over 7 bases. This CDR3 spans 14 amino acids. CDR1 MGHDK and CDR2 SYGVNS come from the germline V gene. Trimming at V came to 5 bases and at J to 0 bases, leaving 3 bases not matched to a gene. This CDR3 reads CASSQTGLNTEAFF. In DNA form, the CDR3 reads TGTGCCAGCAGTCAGACAGGGCTGAACACTGAAGCTTTCTTT.

The chain recombines TRBV27 with TRBJ2-4; weak D call: TRBD1 (6 bases). Germline assignment: CDR1 MNHEY and CDR2 SMNVEV (reference sequence). There are 17 residues in the CDR3. The V end was cut by 5 bases, the J end by 3 bases, with 20 bases between. The CDR3 region has the DNA TGTGCCAGCAGTCGAGAAGGGGGATTGGGAGTCAAAAACATTCAGTACTTC. This sequence encodes CASSREGGLGVKNIQYF.

The CDR3 sequence is CSVDSGGNTIYF. CDR3 DNA sequence: TGCAGCGTTGACAGCGGCGGAAACACCATATATTTT. The chain couples TRBV29-1 to TRBJ1-3; D call uncertain. This CDR3 comprises 12 residues. The V end lost 3 bases, the J end lost 4 bases, and 7 bases lay between the germline ends. The germline gives CDR1 SQVTM, CDR2 ANQGSEA. The full variable domain, completed using reference TRBV29-1 and TRBJ1-3, is SAVISQKPSRDICQRGTSLTIQCQVDSQVTMMFWYRQQPGQSLTLIATANQGSEATYESGFVIDKFPISRPNLTFSTLTVSNMSPEDSSIYLCSVDSGGNTIYFGEGSWLTVV.

The chain has TRBV5-4 and TRBJ2-1, with a weak D call TRBD2 (5 bases). Germline CDR1 is SGHNT and CDR2 is YYREEE (reference sequence). V lost 4 bases and J lost 4, with 15 bases in between. CDR3 length equals 15 residues. CDR3 region: CASSTGIALYNEQFF. For the CDR3, the DNA is TGTGCCAGCAGCACCGGGATAGCGCTGTACAATGAGCAGTTCTTC.

J is TRBJ2-3 and V is TRBV5-1, with 8 positions matching TRBD1. The CDR3 spans 15 residues. V lost 6 bases, J lost 0 bases, and 6 bases stayed unmatched. CDR1 SGHRS and CDR2 YFSETQ come from the germline V gene. The CDR3: CASTGTGPSTDTQYF. The CDR3 region has the DNA TGCGCCAGCACTGGGACAGGCCCAAGCACAGATACGCAGTATTTT. The entire variable domain, with the rest obtained from reference TRBV5-1 and TRBJ2-3, is as follows: KAGVTQTPRYLIKTRGQQVTLSCSPISGHRSVSWYQQTPGQGLQFLFEYFSETQRNKGNFPGRFSGRQFSNSRSEMNVSTLELGDSALYLCASTGTGPSTDTQYFGPGTRLTVL.

The V call is TRBV27, the J call TRBJ2-5; 14 nucleotides line up with TRBD2. Germline-derived CDR1 and CDR2 are MNHEY and SMNVEV (reference sequence). J lost 5 bases, V lost 8 bases, and 7 bases had no gene match. The CDR3 runs to 15 residues. The CDR3 DNA sequence: TGTGCCAGCGGGGGACTAGCGGGAGTAGGCGAGACCCAGTACTTC. This gives the protein CASGGLAGVGETQYF.

The chain uses TRBV7-9 and TRBJ2-6; D unclear. CDR1 is SEHNR and CDR2 is FQNEAQ in the germline V gene (reference sequence). The CDR3 contains 15 residues. The ends were cut back, 1 base at V and 0 bases at J, with 4 bases in the middle. The CDR3 region is CASSLVSSGANVLTF. CDR3 nucleotide sequence: TGTGCCAGCAGCTTAGTCAGCTCTGGGGCCAACGTCCTGACTTTC. Complete variable domain (other parts from reference TRBV7-9 and TRBJ2-6): DTGVSQNPRHKITKRGQNVTFRCDPISEHNRLYWYRQTLGQGPEFLTYFQNEAQLEKSRLLSDRFSAERPKGSFSTLEIQRTEQGDSAMYLCASSLVSSGANVLTFGAGSRLTVL.

This chain links TRBV5-4 with TRBJ1-5; D is undetermined. Between the trimmed V and J ends, which lost 3 bases and 1 base, there was a span of 20 bases. Germline lookup yields CDR1 SGHNT and CDR2 YYREEE (reference sequence). The CDR3 is 18 residues long. CDR3 loop: CASSSPMNRGFSNQPQHF. CDR3 DNA: TGTGCCAGCAGCTCGCCCATGAATAGAGGGTTCAGCAATCAGCCCCAGCATTTT.

The rearrangement joins TRBV10-3 to TRBJ2-3; 8 bases are a match to TRBD1. V lost 10 bases and J lost 2; bases outside the gene matches: 5. Germline CDR1 ENHRY, CDR2 SYGVKD. The CDR3 contains 13 residues. The CDR3 here is CATMGQATDTQYF. In DNA, the CDR3 is TGTGCCACCATGGGACAGGCCACAGATACGCAGTATTTT.

V is TRBV6-5 and J is TRBJ1-5; the D gene is possibly TRBD1 (6 bases). The CDR3 is 15 residues long. CDR1 is MNHEY and CDR2 is SVGAGI in the germline V gene. Trimming left V 6 bases short and J 0 bases short, with 12 bases between. The CDR3 nucleotides read TGTGCCAGCAGCCGCAGGGGAGATAGCAATCAGCCCCAGCATTTT. It yields the protein CASSRRGDSNQPQHF.

The genes are TRBV5-1 and TRBJ1-5; 8 bases line up with TRBD1. V trimming: 0 bases; J trimming: 5 bases; junction bases outside the gene matches: 4. The V gene's germline CDR1 is SGHRS and CDR2 YFSETQ. The CDR3 has 15 amino acids. CDR3 sequence: CASSLAGQGDQPQHF. As DNA, the CDR3 is TGCGCCAGCAGCTTGGCCGGACAGGGCGATCAGCCCCAGCATTTT.